This T cell receptor beta chain came from a study of graft-versus-host responses after intestinal transplantation. As for the study in general: Transplant types were multivisceral, liver-intestinal, or isolated intestinal. All recipients were given anti-thymocyte globulin induction, and tacrolimus and steroids were then administered for around three years.

Germline CDR1 MDHEN, CDR2 SYDVKM. CDR3 length: 15 amino acids. V lost 6 bases, J lost 4 bases, and 11 bases stayed unmatched. As for this clone: Its target is not known.

Findings and caveats of the study: With peak circulating GvH clone levels came an association with early post-transplant HvG declines. Some GvH clones appeared in ileal mucosa or blood before recipient bone marrow.

Profiled with immunoSEQ multiplex PCR; TCRdb holds only in-frame clones, not every one. This repertoire shows some 100,000 clones, 80% to 95% found once; its top ten account for approximately 0.069%. The rearrangement links TRBV28 to TRBJ2-7; 8 nucleotides align to TRBD2. The origin of this receptor is a human donor who was the organ donor for an intestinal transplant. Sample: unstimulated CD8+ T cells sorted from spleen or lymph node cells, taken before transplant. The CDR3 DNA follows: TGTGCCAGCAGCCCCCGCGAGCGGGAGTTATACGAGCAGTACTTC. It is translated as CASSPRERELYEQYF.